The 12 T cell receptor beta chains listed next were all sequenced from one sample in a study of technical replicates of blood from a handful of donors. TCRdb keeps only in-frame clones here, not all; method: immunoSEQ multiplex PCR. The sample lists just over 15,000 clones, 86% occurring once. Sequencing was performed on PBMCs. These receptors were taken from a human donor in good health.

This clone has just one count. The chain couples TRBV28 to TRBJ2-7; perhaps TRBD2 as D (5 bases). V was trimmed by 5 bases and J by 9 bases, leaving 17 bases between them. The V gene's germline CDR1 is MDHEN and CDR2 SYDVKM. The CDR3 contains 13 residues. The CDR3 loop reads CASSQPPSRRQYF. CDR3 bases: TGTGCCAGCAGTCAACCCCCTAGCCGGAGGCAGTACTTC.

This chain links TRBV5-1 with TRBJ2-2; 8 bases fit TRBD2. Germline CDR1 and CDR2: SGHRS and YFSETQ. This CDR3 region has 16 residues. Losses at the gene ends were 0 bases for V and 1 base for J; bases not matched to a gene: 2. The chain's CDR3 is CASSLGLAGNTGELFF. The CDR3 DNA follows: TGCGCCAGCAGCTTGGGGCTAGCGGGGAACACCGGGGAGCTGTTTTTT.

The rearrangement links TRBV6-5 to TRBJ2-3; the D gene is possibly TRBD2 (5 bases). Germline CDR1 MNHEY, CDR2 SVGAGI. This CDR3 comprises 15 residues. The V and J ends lost 0 bases and 0 bases respectively, with 7 bases between them. In DNA, the CDR3 is TGTGCCAGCAGTTACTCCGGACTCAGCACAGATACGCAGTATTTT. Translating it yields CASSYSGLSTDTQYF.

This clone is a singleton in its sample. This chain uses TRBV21-1 with TRBJ2-1; whether TRBD2, the table's D call, matches the DNA was not checked. TRBV21-1 has pseudogene status. The CDR3 loop spans 13 amino acids. The CDR3 loop is CASSKKTSDEQFF. The CDR3 bases are TGTGCCAGCAGCAAAAAAACGAGTGATGAGCAGTTCTTC.

The chain has TRBV5-3 and TRBJ2-3; a weak D match, TRBD2 (12 bases). TRBV5-3 is labeled an ORF, and its function is uncertain. Between the trimmed V and J ends, which lost 1 base and 2 bases, there was a span of 26 bases. The CDR3 spans 20 residues. This chain's CDR3 is CARSLYRDRGTSGYTDTQYF. Written as DNA, the CDR3 is TGTGCCAGAAGCTTGTACCGGGACAGGGGGACTAGCGGGTACACAGATACGCAGTATTTT.

This clone was seen a single time. This chain uses TRBV2 with TRBJ1-1; 7 bases match TRBD1. The junction had 7 bases not matched to a gene; V was cut back by 6 bases and J by 3 bases. Germline CDR1 is SNHLY and CDR2 is FYNNEI. This CDR3 comprises 14 residues. The CDR3 loop reads CASSLQGLYTEAFF. The CDR3 DNA reads TGTGCCAGCAGCTTACAGGGGCTCTACACTGAAGCTTTCTTT.

This chain links TRBV5-4 with TRBJ2-7, with a weak D call TRBD1 (5 bases). This CDR3 has 13 amino acids. Germline assignment: CDR1 SGHNT and CDR2 YYREEE (reference sequence). Trimming cost V 4 bases and J 5 bases, with 13 bases left between them. CDR3 protein: CASSQGRANEQYF. For the CDR3, the DNA is TGTGCCAGCAGCCAGGGCAGGGCAAACGAGCAGTACTTC.

This clone appeared a single time. This chain uses TRBV7-8 with TRBJ2-7; no definite D call. This CDR3 is built from 14 residues. CDR1 and CDR2 (germline): SGHVS, FQNEAQ. The V and J ends lost 5 bases and 0 bases respectively, with 11 bases between them. CDR3 sequence: CASSPQEVSYEQYF. The CDR3 nucleotides read TGTGCCAGCAGCCCGCAAGAGGTCTCCTACGAGCAGTACTTC.

The chain links TRBV6-1 to TRBJ2-5; 7 bases align to TRBD2. CDR1 is MNHNS and CDR2 is SASEGT in the germline V gene. The J segment lost 1 base and the V segment lost 1 base, leaving 3 bases of the junction unmatched. The CDR3 runs 15 residues. The CDR3: CASSEESGTQETQYF. In DNA, the CDR3 is TGTGCCAGCAGTGAAGAGAGCGGGACCCAAGAGACCCAGTACTTC.

This clone was recorded a few times. The chain couples TRBV28 to TRBJ1-3, with TRBD1 as a possible D gene (5 bases). The CDR3 contains 15 residues. CDR1 MDHEN and CDR2 SYDVKM come from the germline V gene. Trimming stripped 3 bases from V and 2 bases from J, with 11 bases between. For the CDR3, the DNA is TGTGCCAGCAGTTTCTCGGGGGGGACTGGAAACACCATATATTTT. It yields the protein CASSFSGGTGNTIYF.

This chain uses TRBV19 with TRBJ1-2; 8 bases are a match to TRBD1. The CDR3 loop spans 15 amino acids. With V trimmed by 6 bases and J by 2 bases, 8 bases remained unmatched. The germline CDR1 and CDR2 sequences are LNHDA and SQIVND (reference sequence). The chain's CDR3 is CASRTTGAHNYGYTF. The CDR3 DNA is TGTGCCAGTAGGACGACAGGGGCGCACAACTATGGCTACACCTTC.

This chain uses TRBV7-9 with TRBJ2-2; 12 bases fit TRBD2. J lost 5 bases, V lost 5 bases, and 6 bases had no gene match. Germline V gene data show CDR1 as SEHNR and CDR2 as FQNEAQ (reference sequence). This CDR3 has 16 residues. This CDR3 reads CASSARLAGATGELFF. The DNA of the CDR3 is TGTGCCAGCAGCGCGAGACTAGCGGGAGCAACCGGGGAGCTGTTTTTT.